This T cell receptor (beta chain) stems from a study of breast tumors, draining lymph nodes, adjacent tissues. The study, taken as a whole, reports: The lymph node origin of tumor T cells was framed as consistent with a hypothesis, not demonstrated. Most tumor T cells seemingly derive from lymph node, then expand in tumor. Tumor repertoires ranked between lymph nodes and nontumor tissue in diversity, with V and J gene preferences.

TCRdb re-derived calls from the multiplex PCR reads in MiXCR, one entry per CDR3 protein. This table has about 130,000 distinct CDR3 sequences, 21% appearing once. CDR3 length equals 15 residues. V gave up 6 bases and J gave up 4 bases; unmatched junction bases: 6. Germline CDR1 MDHEN, CDR2 SYDVKM. Breast cancer patients provided tissue from their axillary draining lymph nodes. This clonotype showed up just a few times. No antigen is known for it. The rearrangement joins TRBV28 to TRBJ1-5, with TRBD1 identical over 10 bases. This receptor was identified in a female donor with breast cancer. Some clones in this sample may be carry-over from other donors' samples. Source material: axillary lymph node tissue. This chain's CDR3 is CASRRTGGLNQPQHF. The CDR3, as DNA: TGTGCCAGCAGGCGGACAGGGGGATTGAATCAGCCCCAGCATTTT.